This T cell receptor (beta chain) stems from a study of blood T cell repertoires in COVID-19. Across the whole study: Spain, Italy and the United States supplied samples that represented acute and convalescent COVID-19. Sources were T cells, B-cell-depleted T cells, or PBMCs; the material itself was cDNA or gDNA.

Authors' methods: Amplification with reference gene primers provided the estimates of nucleated cell counts. Clones were sequenced by immunoSEQ multiplex PCR, and TCRdb holds only the in-frame ones, with some missing. V and J calls and clone size are copied from that table; D and trimming were computed from the DNA. The table shows 290,000 or so clones, with about 89% occurring only once. Details on this clone: Just one base apart from a much larger clone, this may be a read error.

This CDR3 spans 14 amino acids. Per the germline V gene, CDR1 is SGHRS and CDR2 is YFSETQ. With 0 bases removed from V and 0 bases from J, the gap between germline ends came to 6 bases. The TCR originated in a woman under 30 who had recovered from COVID-19. Specimen: PBMCs or T cells enriched from blood (not recorded which). The genes are TRBV5-1 and TRBJ1-1, with D maybe TRBD1 (5 bases). The CDR3 reads CASSLGQMNTEAFF. Here the CDR3 DNA reads TGCGCCAGCAGCTTGGGACAGATGAACACTGAAGCTTTCTTT.